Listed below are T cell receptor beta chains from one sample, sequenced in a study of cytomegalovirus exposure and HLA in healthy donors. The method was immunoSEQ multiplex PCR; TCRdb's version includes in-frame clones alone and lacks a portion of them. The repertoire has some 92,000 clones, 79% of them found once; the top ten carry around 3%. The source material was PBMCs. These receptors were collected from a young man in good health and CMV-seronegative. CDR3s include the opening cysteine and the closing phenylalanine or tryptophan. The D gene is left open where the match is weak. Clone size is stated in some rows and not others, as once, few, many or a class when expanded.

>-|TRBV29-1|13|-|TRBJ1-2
CSVAGQSSYGYTF
TGCAGCGTTGCTGGACAGTCCTCTTATGGCTACACCTTC
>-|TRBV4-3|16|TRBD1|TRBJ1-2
CASSQLAGQGLNGYTF
TGCGCCAGCAGCCAACTGGCGGGACAGGGTCTAAATGGCTACACCTTC
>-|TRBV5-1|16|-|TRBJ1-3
CASSSATGNSGNTIYF
TGCGCCAGCAGCTCGGCGACAGGAAACTCTGGAAACACCATATATTTT
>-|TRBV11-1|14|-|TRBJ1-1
CASSLREGYTEAFF
TGTGCCAGCAGCCTCAGGGAGGGGTACACTGAAGCTTTCTTT
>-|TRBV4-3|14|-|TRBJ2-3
CASSQDRKPDTQYF
TGCGCCAGCAGCCAAGACAGGAAGCCAGATACGCAGTATTTT
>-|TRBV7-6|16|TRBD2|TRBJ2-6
CASSASGGPGANVLTF
TGTGCCAGCAGTGCCTCGGGGGGGCCCGGGGCCAACGTCCTGACTTTC
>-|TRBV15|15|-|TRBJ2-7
CATRKADGSSYEQYF
TGTGCCACCAGGAAGGCCGACGGGAGCTCCTACGAGCAGTACTTC
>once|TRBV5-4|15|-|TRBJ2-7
CASSLVTSGSDEQYF
TGTGCCAGCAGCTTGGTGACTAGTGGTAGTGACGAGCAGTACTTC
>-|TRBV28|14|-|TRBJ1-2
CASSLVDRYYGYTF
TGTGCCAGCAGTTTAGTCGACAGATACTATGGCTACACCTTC
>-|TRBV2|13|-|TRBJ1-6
CASRQGYNSPLHF
TGTGCCAGCAGACAGGGTTATAATTCACCCCTCCACTTT
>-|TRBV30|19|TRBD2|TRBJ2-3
CAWSPGLAGLSFGTDTQYF
TGTGCCTGGAGTCCGGGTCTAGCGGGACTATCCTTCGGCACAGATACGCAGTATTTT
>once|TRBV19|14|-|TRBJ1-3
CASSAGDTGNTIYF
TGTGCCAGTAGCGCAGGGGATACTGGAAACACCATATATTTT
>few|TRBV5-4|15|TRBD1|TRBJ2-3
CASSLAGQYTDTQYF
TGTGCCAGCAGCTTGGCGGGACAGTACACAGATACGCAGTATTTT
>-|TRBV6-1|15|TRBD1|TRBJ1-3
CASRLDRAPGNTIYF
TGTGCCAGCAGATTAGACAGGGCTCCTGGAAACACCATATATTTT
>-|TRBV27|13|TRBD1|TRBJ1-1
CASSGTENTEAFF
TGTGCCAGCTCTGGGACAGAGAACACTGAAGCTTTCTTT
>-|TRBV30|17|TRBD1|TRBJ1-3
CAWSRDRGLNSGNTIYF
TGTGCCTGGTCCCGGGACAGGGGCCTAAACTCTGGAAACACCATATATTTT
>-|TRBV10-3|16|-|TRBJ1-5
CAISRAYRNSNQPQHF
TGTGCCATCAGTAGAGCCTACAGGAATAGCAATCAGCCCCAGCATTTT
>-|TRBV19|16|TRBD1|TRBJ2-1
CASSSRTGKAYNEQFF
TGTGCCAGTAGTTCGCGGACAGGGAAAGCCTACAATGAGCAGTTCTTC
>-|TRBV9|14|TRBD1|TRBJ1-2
CASRRRDRDYGYTF
TGTGCCAGCAGGAGAAGGGACAGGGACTATGGCTACACCTTC
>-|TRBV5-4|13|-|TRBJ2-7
CASSIGTTYEQYF
TGTGCCAGCAGCATAGGGACAACCTACGAGCAGTACTTC
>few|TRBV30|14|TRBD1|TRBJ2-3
CAHQRDRGTDTQYF
TGTGCCCATCAGAGGGACAGGGGCACAGATACGCAGTATTTT
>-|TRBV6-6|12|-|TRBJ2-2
CASSYESGELFF
TGTGCCAGCAGTTACGAGTCCGGGGAGCTGTTTTTT
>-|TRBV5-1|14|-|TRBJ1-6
CASSLVGDSSPLHF
TGCGCCAGCAGCTTGGTGGGAGACTCTTCACCCCTCCACTTT
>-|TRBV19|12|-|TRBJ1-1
CASSIRGGEAFF
TGTGCCAGTAGTATACGGGGTGGTGAAGCTTTCTTT
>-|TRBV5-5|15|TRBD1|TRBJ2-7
CASSNPGTGTYEQYF
TGTGCCAGCAGTAATCCCGGGACAGGGACCTACGAGCAGTACTTC
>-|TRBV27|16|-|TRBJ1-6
CASSLWAGMDNSPLHF
TGTGCCAGCAGTTTATGGGCAGGGATGGATAATTCACCCCTCCACTTT
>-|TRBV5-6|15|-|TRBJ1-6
CASSSFGQYSSPLHF
TGTGCCAGCAGCTCCTTCGGACAGTATAGTTCACCCCTCCACTTT
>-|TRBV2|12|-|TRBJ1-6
CASSDQGPPLHF
TGTGCCAGCAGTGACCAGGGTCCACCCCTCCACTTT
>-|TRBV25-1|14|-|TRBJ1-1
CASRPGGMNTEAFF
TGTGCCAGCAGGCCGGGAGGGATGAACACTGAAGCTTTCTTT
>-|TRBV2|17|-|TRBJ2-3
CASSEGGFGGAGDTQYF
TGTGCCAGCAGTGAAGGAGGCTTTGGGGGGGCTGGAGATACGCAGTATTTT
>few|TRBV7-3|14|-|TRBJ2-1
CASSRNGGYNEQFF
TGTGCCAGCAGCCGGAACGGGGGCTACAATGAGCAGTTCTTC
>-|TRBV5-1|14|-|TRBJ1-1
CASSQYSLNTEAFF
TGCGCCAGCAGCCAGTACAGTCTGAACACTGAAGCTTTCTTT
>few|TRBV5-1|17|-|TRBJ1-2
CASSLSNSGVASLGYTF
TGCGCCAGCAGCTTAAGCAATTCGGGCGTAGCGTCGCTTGGCTACACCTTC
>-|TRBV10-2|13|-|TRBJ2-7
CASRPAQGGEQYF
TGCGCCAGCAGACCAGCCCAGGGAGGAGAGCAGTACTTC
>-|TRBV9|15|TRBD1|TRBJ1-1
CASSGGDRGSTEAFF
TGTGCCAGCAGCGGGGGGGACAGGGGGTCCACTGAAGCTTTCTTT
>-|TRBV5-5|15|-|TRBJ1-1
CASAPGRKTNTEAFF
TGTGCCAGCGCCCCAGGGAGGAAGACGAACACTGAAGCTTTCTTT
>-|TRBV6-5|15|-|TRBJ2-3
CASSRGQASTDTQYF
TGTGCCAGCAGTCGGGGACAAGCTAGCACAGATACGCAGTATTTT
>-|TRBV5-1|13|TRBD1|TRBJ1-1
CASSTGQGTEAFF
TGCGCCAGCAGCACTGGACAGGGCACTGAAGCTTTCTTT
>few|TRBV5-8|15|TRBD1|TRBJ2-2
CASSFLQGAAGELFF
TGTGCCAGCAGCTTTCTACAGGGGGCGGCCGGGGAGCTGTTTTTT
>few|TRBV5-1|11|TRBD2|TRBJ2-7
CASSWGGKWHF
TGCGCCAGCAGCTGGGGAGGGAAGTGGCACTTC
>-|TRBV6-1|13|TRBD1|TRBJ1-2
CASNSGTGKGYTF
TGTGCCAGCAACTCCGGGACAGGGAAAGGCTACACCTTC
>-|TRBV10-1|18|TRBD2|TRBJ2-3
CASSDPGTSTTSTDTQYF
TGCGCCAGCAGTGATCCCGGGACTAGCACGACTAGCACAGATACGCAGTATTTT
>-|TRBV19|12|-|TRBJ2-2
CASSIGPGELFF
TGTGCCAGTAGTATTGGCCCCGGGGAGCTGTTTTTT
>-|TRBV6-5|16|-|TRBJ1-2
CASSYYAAAANYGYTF
TGTGCCAGCAGTTACTATGCCGCGGCGGCTAACTATGGCTACACCTTC
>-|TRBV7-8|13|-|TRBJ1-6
CASSQQGSSPLHF
TGTGCCAGCAGCCAACAGGGCAGTTCACCCCTCCACTTT
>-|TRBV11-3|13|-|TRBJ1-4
CASSFSGQEKLFF
TGTGCCAGCAGCTTCTCGGGACAAGAAAAACTGTTTTTT
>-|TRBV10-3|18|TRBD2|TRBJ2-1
CAISVRTSGGQGHNEQFF
TGTGCCATCAGTGTCCGGACTAGCGGGGGCCAAGGCCACAATGAGCAGTTCTTC
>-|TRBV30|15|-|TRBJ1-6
CAWSLGGGNNSPLHF
TGTGCCTGGAGTCTAGGTGGAGGGAATAATTCACCCCTCCACTTT
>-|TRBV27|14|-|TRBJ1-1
CASSSFGGNTEAFF
TGTGCCAGCAGTTCTTTCGGGGGTAACACTGAAGCTTTCTTT
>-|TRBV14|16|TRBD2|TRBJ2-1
CASSPRTSGKYNEQFF
TGTGCCAGCAGCCCCCGGACTAGCGGGAAATACAATGAGCAGTTCTTC
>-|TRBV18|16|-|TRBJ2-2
CASSPSGQASTGELFF
TGTGCCAGCTCACCGTCCGGACAAGCCTCCACCGGGGAGCTGTTTTTT